Each of the 5 T cell receptor beta chains below was sequenced from the same sample in a study of blood T cells in healthy people across ages. Sample-barcoded 5' priming and a J-beta primer mix drove a second PCR of roughly 7 to 11 cycles. One entry per CDR3 protein, called by TCRdb with MiXCR from the 5' RACE reads. The profile shows about 730,000 distinct CDR3 sequences, roughly 47% of them singletons. Input material: blood. Source of these receptors: a woman between 55 and 75 years old in good health.

This clonotype showed up just a few times. The J gene is TRBJ1-1, the V gene TRBV5-1; 9 bases line up with TRBD1. The CDR3 loop spans 15 amino acids. CDR1 is SGHRS and CDR2 is YFSETQ in the germline V gene. Trimming at V came to 3 bases and at J to 5 bases, leaving 8 bases not matched to a gene. CDR3 bases: TGCGCCAGCAGCTCCCAGGACAGGGGTCGGACTGAAGCTTTCTTT. It codes for CASSSQDRGRTEAFF. Full variable domain (missing parts from reference TRBV5-1 and TRBJ1-1): KAGVTQTPRYLIKTRGQQVTLSCSPISGHRSVSWYQQTPGQGLQFLFEYFSETQRNKGNFPGRFSGRQFSNSRSEMNVSTLELGDSALYLCASSSQDRGRTEAFFGQGTRLTVV.

The V call is TRBV20-1, the J call TRBJ1-1; weak D call: TRBD1 (5 bases). Trimming cost V 3 bases and J 3 bases, with 11 bases left between them. The germline V gene encodes CDR1 DFQATT and CDR2 SNEGSKA (reference sequence). This CDR3 is 13 amino acids long. The CDR3 loop is CSASPGWDTEAFF. The DNA for the CDR3 is TGCAGTGCTAGTCCAGGGTGGGACACTGAAGCTTTCTTT.

This clonotype was observed a handful of times. The chain combines TRBV27 with TRBJ2-5, with D perhaps matching TRBD2 (6 bases). This CDR3 has 13 amino acids. With 5 bases removed from V and 5 bases from J, the gap between germline ends came to 12 bases. Germline V lookup: CDR1 MNHEY, CDR2 SMNVEV (reference sequence). CDR3 amino acids: CASSGGSRETQYF. The CDR3 DNA reads TGTGCCAGCAGTGGAGGGAGTCGGGAGACCCAGTACTTC.

The rearrangement joins TRBV28 to TRBJ2-7, with D possibly TRBD1 on 6 matching bases. Per the germline V gene, CDR1 is MDHEN and CDR2 is SYDVKM. The CDR3 extends over 14 amino acids. Trimming removed 4 bases at V and 9 bases at J, with 19 bases between. The CDR3 region is CASSSPGTRNGQYF. The CDR3 bases are TGTGCCAGCAGTTCTCCCGGGACAAGGAATGGGCAGTACTTC.

J is TRBJ1-3 and V is TRBV12-5; D call uncertain. Germline loops: CDR1 LGHNT, CDR2 FRNRAP. The CDR3 length is 11 residues. The V gene lost 1 base and the J gene lost 8 bases, with 3 bases spanning the gap. The CDR3 nucleotides read TGTGCTAGTGGTTTGGCGGACACCATATATTTT. It codes for CASGLADTIYF.